The 31 T cell receptor beta chains below come from one sample, sequenced in a study of technical replicates of blood from a few donors. Using immunoSEQ multiplex PCR, the repertoire was profiled, and TCRdb retains in-frame clones only, with some absent. The repertoire holds about 83,000 clones, with approximately 94% as singletons. The sequenced sample consisted of T cells isolated from PBMCs. The receptors originated from a human donor in good health.

As concerns this clone: A junction end diverges from the germline sequence, so it may reflect a read error. This chain joins TRBV19 and TRBJ1-5; D is ambiguous. The length of the CDR3 is 14 residues. Germline CDR1 LNHDA, CDR2 SQIVND (reference sequence). Here the CDR3 DNA reads TGTGCCAGTAGTATATACCAGGCCGATCAGCCTCAGCATTTT. As protein: CASSIYQADQPQHF.

This chain connects TRBV6-5 to TRBJ1-3, with unresolved D. The length of the CDR3 is 15 residues. The V gene's germline CDR1 is MNHEY and CDR2 SVGAGI. Trimming left V 2 bases short and J 1 base short, with 9 bases between. The CDR3 is CASSYIPGSGNTIYF. The CDR3 nucleotides read TGTGCCAGCAGTTACATTCCGGGGTCTGGAAACACCATATATTTT.

The chain joins TRBV12-5 to TRBJ2-5; 9 bases match TRBD1. The V and J ends lost 5 bases and 7 bases, in that order; junction bases with no gene match: 17. Germline values: CDR1 LGHNT, CDR2 FRNRAP. The CDR3 consists of 17 residues. The CDR3 DNA sequence: TGTGCTAGTGGTATCCGGACAGGGGCCGAAAGTCTAGGGACCCAGTACTTC. Its translation: CASGIRTGAESLGTQYF. The complete variable domain, with remaining parts taken from reference TRBV12-5 and TRBJ2-5, reads DARVTQTPRHKVTEMGQEVTMRCQPILGHNTVFWYRQTMMQGLELLAYFRNRAPLDDSGMPKDRFSAEMPDATLATLKIQPSEPRDSAVYFCASGIRTGAESLGTQYFGPGTRLLVL.

This rearrangement joins TRBV7-9 to TRBJ1-2; 7 nucleotides match TRBD1. J was trimmed by 0 bases and V by 3 bases; bases with no gene match: 1. Per germline, CDR1 SEHNR and CDR2 FQNEAQ (reference sequence). CDR3 length: 14 residues. The CDR3 DNA sequence: TGTGCCAGCAGCTTTGGGACAGCTAACTATGGCTACACCTTC. It encodes CASSFGTANYGYTF.

The rearrangement links TRBV7-9 to TRBJ2-2, with D uncertain. Germline V gene sequence: CDR1 SEHNR, CDR2 FQNEAQ (reference sequence). V was pared by 1 base and J by 7 bases, with 7 bases between. The CDR3 runs to 13 residues. The CDR3 loop reads CASSLGEFGELFF. In nucleotides, the CDR3 is TGTGCCAGCAGCTTAGGAGAGTTCGGGGAGCTGTTTTTT.

In its sample, this clone was seen a few times. V usage is TRBV9 and J usage is TRBJ1-2, with D unresolved. The CDR3 extends over 14 amino acids. The V and J ends lost 0 bases and 7 bases respectively, with 13 bases between them. Germline V gene sequence: CDR1 SGDLS, CDR2 YYNGEE. The CDR3 nucleotides read TGTGCCAGCAGCGTAGGCGGCACCCATTTTGGCTACACCTTC. It yields the protein CASSVGGTHFGYTF.

The chain recombines TRBV9 with TRBJ2-3; 14 nucleotides line up with TRBD2. Germline trimming cut 4 bases from V and 11 bases from J; bases unmatched to any gene: 3. Germline V lookup: CDR1 SGDLS, CDR2 YYNGEE. The CDR3 consists of 13 residues. Here the CDR3 reads CASSPGLAGGQYF. CDR3 nucleotide sequence: TGTGCCAGCAGCCCAGGACTAGCGGGGGGGCAGTATTTT.

The chain joins TRBV6-5 to TRBJ2-1, with 9 bases aligning to TRBD2. The V and J ends lost 6 bases and 6 bases, in that order; junction bases with no gene match: 3. The CDR3 is 13 residues long. Germline V gene data show CDR1 as MNHEY and CDR2 as SVGAGI. CDR3 in amino acids: CASRLGLANEQFF. The CDR3 coding sequence is TGTGCCAGCAGATTGGGACTAGCCAATGAGCAGTTCTTC.

This clone appeared a few times. This chain joins TRBV30 and TRBJ1-5; a possible D gene is TRBD1 (5 bases). In germline, CDR1 is GTSNPN, CDR2 SVGIG (reference sequence). V gave up 2 bases and J gave up 0 bases, with 11 bases separating them. There are 15 residues in the CDR3. The CDR3, as DNA: TGTGCCTGGAGTATGGGGACTTCTAGCAATCAGCCCCAGCATTTT. Its protein product is CAWSMGTSSNQPQHF.

The V call is TRBV27, the J call TRBJ1-1; weak D call: TRBD1 (5 bases). This CDR3 region has 15 residues. The V gene's germline CDR1 is MNHEY and CDR2 SMNVEV (reference sequence). The V end was cut by 5 bases, the J end by 10 bases, with 23 bases between. CDR3 protein: CASSPYAGLTRGAFF. CDR3 bases: TGTGCCAGCAGTCCCTATGCGGGGCTGACTAGGGGAGCTTTCTTT.

The chain carries TRBV7-9 and TRBJ2-7, with TRBD2 matching over 8 bases. V lost 5 bases to trimming and J lost 2 bases; unmatched junction nucleotides: 8. This CDR3 region has 15 residues. Germline CDR1 is SEHNR and CDR2 is FQNEAQ (reference sequence). The DNA of the CDR3 is TGTGCCAGCAGCCCTCAAGCGGGAGTACCCTACGAGCAGTACTTC. The encoded protein is CASSPQAGVPYEQYF. Looking up the rest from reference TRBV7-9 and TRBJ2-7 gives the full variable domain: DTGVSQNPRHKITKRGQNVTFRCDPISEHNRLYWYRQTLGQGPEFLTYFQNEAQLEKSRLLSDRFSAERPKGSFSTLEIQRTEQGDSAMYLCASSPQAGVPYEQYFGPGTRLTVT.

The chain combines TRBV30 with TRBJ1-1; maybe TRBD1 (6 bases). V was clipped by 7 bases and J by 5 bases, with 17 bases between them. Germline lookup yields CDR1 GTSNPN and CDR2 SVGIG (reference sequence). The CDR3 runs 13 residues. The CDR3, as DNA: TGTGCCTTGGGGGCCCCTGGGGTGACTGAAGCTTTCTTT. This sequence encodes CALGAPGVTEAFF.

This chain joins TRBV29-1 and TRBJ2-2; 9 nucleotides agree with TRBD1. Germline values: CDR1 SQVTM, CDR2 ANQGSEA. The CDR3 runs to 15 residues. J gave up 5 bases and V 7 bases, and 11 bases lay outside the gene matches. The CDR3 DNA sequence: TGCAGCGCCGTCCTGGGACAGGGTGCTACCGGGGAGCTGTTTTTT. Its translation: CSAVLGQGATGELFF.

This chain uses TRBV5-1 with TRBJ2-7; TRBD1 matches at 8 bases. There are 15 residues in the CDR3. From germline, CDR1 is SGHRS and CDR2 YFSETQ. After removal of 2 bases from V and 4 bases from J, the junction contained 8 bases not matched to a gene. The CDR3 loop reads CASSFRQGTSYEQYF. The CDR3 nucleotides are TGCGCCAGCAGCTTCAGACAGGGGACCTCTTACGAGCAGTACTTC.

V and J are TRBV11-3 and TRBJ2-1, with D possibly matching TRBD2 (7 bases). Per the germline V gene, CDR1 is SGHNT and CDR2 is YENEEA. The CDR3 runs 17 residues. V was shortened by 2 bases and J by 4 bases, with 18 bases between the two germline ends. CDR3 coding DNA: TGTGCCAGCAGCTTATCGGGTTCGCGGGGGCCATACAATGAGCAGTTCTTC. It encodes CASSLSGSRGPYNEQFF.

This rearrangement joins TRBV6-1 to TRBJ1-6, with 10 bases lining up with TRBD1. V lost 3 bases, J lost 2 bases, and 4 bases stayed unmatched. The CDR3 is 17 amino acids. CDR1 is MNHNS and CDR2 is SASEGT in the germline V gene. Written as DNA, the CDR3 is TGTGCCAGCAGTGAGCGGACAGGGGGACCCTATAATTCACCCCTCCACTTT. Translated: CASSERTGGPYNSPLHF.

The rearrangement uses TRBV6-5 and TRBJ2-1, with 8 bases that match TRBD1. The CDR3 runs to 13 residues. Germline V gene lookup returns CDR1 MNHEY and CDR2 SVGAGI. After removal of 5 bases from V and 9 bases from J, the junction contained 6 bases not matched to a gene. The CDR3 coding sequence is TGTGCCAGCAGTCCGCAGGGGGCCCGTGAGCAGTTCTTC. It yields the protein CASSPQGAREQFF.

The rearrangement uses TRBV15 and TRBJ1-5; possibly TRBD1 for D (6 bases). The CDR3 runs to 15 residues. The V and J ends lost 6 bases and 4 bases respectively, with 16 bases between them. Germline V gene sequence: CDR1 LNHNV, CDR2 YYDKDF (reference sequence). CDR3 sequence: CATRSRGGPNQPQHF. The CDR3 DNA is TGTGCCACCAGAAGTAGGGGGGGCCCAAATCAGCCCCAGCATTTT.

The rearrangement uses TRBV2 and TRBJ2-3; the D gene is possibly TRBD2 (6 bases). Germline CDR1 and CDR2: SNHLY and FYNNEI. The CDR3 consists of 14 residues. Trimming left V 4 bases short and J 4 bases short, with 12 bases between. CDR3 region: CASSAGSWADTQYF. The CDR3 DNA sequence: TGTGCCAGCAGTGCCGGGAGTTGGGCAGATACGCAGTATTTT.

The chain carries TRBV11-2 and TRBJ1-2; 8 bases are shared with TRBD1. The trim removed 1 base at V and 7 bases at J, leaving 5 bases unmatched. The CDR3 extends over 14 amino acids. Germline CDR1 SGHAT, CDR2 FQNNGV. As DNA, the CDR3 is TGTGCCAGCAGCTTAGGGACAGGGTTCTTTGGCTACACCTTC. This sequence encodes CASSLGTGFFGYTF.

The rearrangement uses TRBV11-2 and TRBJ2-5, with 9 bases matching TRBD1. The CDR3 sequence is 14 residues long. CDR1 and CDR2 from the germline V gene are SGHAT and FQNNGV. After removal of 1 base from V and 5 bases from J, the junction contained 2 bases not matched to a gene. CDR3 sequence (DNA): TGTGCCAGCAGCTTAGGACAGGGGGGGGAGACCCAGTACTTC. Its translation is CASSLGQGGETQYF.

V is TRBV7-6 and J is TRBJ2-7; a possible D gene is TRBD2 (5 bases). The V gene lost 5 bases and the J gene lost 2 bases, with 10 bases spanning the gap. Germline V CDR1 and CDR2: SGHVS, FNYEAQ. The CDR3 spans 13 residues. CDR3 coding DNA: TGTGCCAGCAGCGCAGCGGAGACCTACGAGCAGTACTTC. Its protein is CASSAAETYEQYF.

This clone appeared a single time. The V call is TRBV11-3, the J call TRBJ2-7; a possible D gene is TRBD1 (6 bases). Germline V gene lookup returns CDR1 SGHNT and CDR2 YENEEA. This CDR3 comprises 13 residues. Trimming removed 2 bases at V and 7 bases at J, with 12 bases between. This CDR3 reads CASSLLQGNEQYF. For the CDR3, the DNA is TGTGCCAGCAGCTTATTACAGGGTAATGAGCAGTACTTC. Based on the CDR3 plus reference TRBV11-3 and TRBJ2-7, the full variable domain is EAGVVQSPRYKIIEKKQPVAFWCNPISGHNTLYWYLQNLGQGPELLIRYENEEAVDDSQLPKDRFSAERLKGVDSTLKIQPAELGDSAVYLCASSLLQGNEQYFGPGTRLTVT.

V gene TRBV7-9 combines with J gene TRBJ2-2; D gene ambiguous. The CDR3 contains 15 residues. CDR1 and CDR2 from the germline V gene are SEHNR and FQNEAQ (reference sequence). V was trimmed by 5 bases and J by 5 bases, leaving 15 bases between them. The CDR3 region is CASSLSQTRTGELFF. The DNA for the CDR3 is TGTGCCAGCAGCCTAAGCCAAACTCGGACCGGGGAGCTGTTTTTT.

The V call is TRBV10-3, the J call TRBJ1-2; 8 bases are a match to TRBD1. This CDR3 is 14 amino acids long. From germline, CDR1 is ENHRY and CDR2 SYGVKD. Trimming cost V 6 bases and J 3 bases; bases outside gene matches: 6. This CDR3 is CAIRNHRGDYGYTF. As DNA, the CDR3 is TGTGCCATCAGAAACCACAGGGGGGACTATGGCTACACCTTC.

CDR3 loop: CASRGQGYYRSYEQYF. The CDR3 region has the DNA TGTGCCAGCAGGGGCCAGGGGTACTACCGTTCCTACGAGCAGTACTTC. The rearrangement uses TRBV6-6 and TRBJ2-7; D is possibly TRBD1 (6 bases). CDR3 size: 16 residues. The germline V gene has CDR1 MNHNY and CDR2 SVGAGI (reference sequence). Trimming took off 6 bases at V and 1 base at J, with 19 bases between the two ends.

V gene TRBV6-1 combines with J gene TRBJ2-1; 11 nucleotides align to TRBD1. CDR3 length: 16 amino acids. Germline CDR1 MNHNS, CDR2 SASEGT. With V trimmed by 3 bases and J by 8 bases, 9 bases remained unmatched. The CDR3 spells CASSDFGQGAWDEQFF. CDR3 nucleotides: TGTGCCAGCAGTGATTTCGGACAGGGGGCCTGGGATGAGCAGTTCTTC.

This clone was seen a handful of times. The chain couples TRBV5-1 to TRBJ1-1, with D possibly matching TRBD1 (5 bases). This CDR3 spans 12 amino acids. CDR1 and CDR2 from the germline V gene are SGHRS and YFSETQ. V lost 4 bases, J lost 4 bases, and 8 bases lay in between. In DNA, the CDR3 is TGCGCCAGCAGCAGGGGCCTCACTGAAGCTTTCTTT. Translated: CASSRGLTEAFF.

The chain is built from TRBV6-5 and TRBJ2-4, with D possibly being TRBD2 (7 bases). The germline CDR1 and CDR2 sequences are MNHEY and SVGAGI. The V gene lost 7 bases and the J gene lost 8 bases, with 18 bases spanning the gap. This CDR3 region has 14 residues. The CDR3 bases are TGTGCCAGCACCTCCGGGGGGCGAGGGGACATTCAGTACTTC. Protein sequence: CASTSGGRGDIQYF.

The gene calls are TRBV14 and TRBJ2-7; D not certain. Germline V lookup: CDR1 SGHDN, CDR2 FVKESK. This CDR3 is 14 amino acids long. Trimming pared 1 base from V and 2 bases from J, leaving 9 bases between. The CDR3 reads CASSQGSGPYEQYF. CDR3 nucleotides: TGTGCCAGCAGCCAAGGATCAGGTCCCTACGAGCAGTACTTC.

The CDR3, as DNA: TGCGCCAGCAGTGAGGGGGGCGCAGATACGCAGTATTTT. This encodes CASSEGGADTQYF. The V call is TRBV10-1, the J call TRBJ2-3; the D gene is possibly TRBD1 (6 bases). V lost 2 bases, J lost 4 bases, and 7 bases lay in between. From germline, CDR1 is WNHNN and CDR2 SYGVQD (reference sequence). This CDR3 has 13 amino acids.